Listed below are T cell receptor beta chains from one sample, sequenced in a study of cytomegalovirus exposure and HLA in healthy donors. The repertoire was sequenced with immunoSEQ multiplex PCR; TCRdb's copy has only in-frame clones and lacks some. Among some 120,000 clones listed, more than 65% were seen once. Material: PBMCs. Receptors were obtained from a man between 18 and 35 years old in good health and CMV-seropositive. Both conserved end residues are part of each CDR3. D genes are given only for firm matches. Size tells how often a clone was seen (once, few, many) or the class of an expanded clone, and some rows leave it out.

TRBJ1-6	TRBD1	.	TRBV7-2	CASSSGQGSSYNSPLHF	TGTGCCAGCAGCTCAGGACAGGGAAGCTCCTATAATTCACCCCTCCACTTT
TRBJ2-3	TRBD2	.	TRBV4-3	CASSQTTLAGGGDTQYF	TGCGCCAGCAGCCAGACCACTCTAGCGGGAGGGGGTGATACGCAGTATTTT
TRBJ2-3	TRBD2	.	TRBV5-1	CASSSVAGGPTDTQYF	TGCGCCAGCAGCTCAGTAGCGGGAGGGCCGACAGATACGCAGTATTTT
TRBJ1-1	.	.	TRBV18	CASSPQAPGTEAFF	TGTGCCAGCTCACCACAGGCACCAGGGACTGAAGCTTTCTTT
TRBJ2-7	TRBD1	.	TRBV6-5	CASSYGTGSGYEQYF	TGTGCCAGCAGTTACGGGACAGGGTCCGGGTACGAGCAGTACTTC
TRBJ2-3	.	.	TRBV7-2	CASSRLGRDTQYF	TGTGCCAGCAGCCGTTTGGGGAGGGATACGCAGTATTTT
TRBJ1-2	TRBD1	.	TRBV6-5	CASSHRDSYGYTF	TGTGCCAGCAGTCATCGGGACAGCTATGGCTACACCTTC
TRBJ2-1	.	.	TRBV5-1	CASSSVADNEQFF	TGCGCCAGCAGCTCGGTAGCGGACAATGAGCAGTTCTTC
TRBJ1-1	.	.	TRBV18	CASSPREAPSAEAFF	TGTGCCAGCTCACCACGGGAGGCCCCGTCGGCTGAAGCTTTCTTT
TRBJ2-3	.	.	TRBV5-6	CASSVKWATDTQYF	TGTGCCAGCAGCGTCAAATGGGCCACAGATACGCAGTATTTT
TRBJ1-1	.	.	TRBV7-9	CSSSFFPSGGSTEAFF	TGTTCCAGCAGCTTCTTTCCTAGTGGGGGGAGTACTGAAGCTTTCTTT
TRBJ2-7	.	.	TRBV7-2	CASSLDGGTTYEQYF	TGTGCCAGCAGCTTAGATGGCGGGACGACCTACGAGCAGTACTTC
TRBJ2-2	.	.	TRBV10-3	CAISEQRGNTGELFF	TGTGCCATCAGTGAGCAGAGAGGGAACACCGGGGAGCTGTTTTTT
TRBJ1-2	.	once	TRBV30	CAWSAGVGYTF	TGTGCCTGGAGTGCGGGGGTTGGCTACACCTTC
TRBJ1-5	.	.	TRBV7-2	CASSLRGEANQPQHF	TGTGCCAGCAGCTTACGGGGTGAAGCAAATCAGCCCCAGCATTTT
TRBJ1-4	.	.	TRBV6-5	CASALRTPEKLFF	TGTGCCAGCGCCCTGAGGACACCGGAAAAACTGTTTTTT
TRBJ2-3	TRBD2	.	TRBV7-9	CASSLARLAGVGTDTQYF	TGTGCCAGCAGCTTAGCGAGACTAGCGGGAGTGGGGACAGATACGCAGTATTTT
TRBJ2-7	TRBD1	.	TRBV6-5	CASSRTGTYEQYF	TGTGCCAGCAGTAGGACAGGGACCTACGAGCAGTACTTC
TRBJ1-5	.	.	TRBV4-1	CASSQDQQGGNQPQHF	TGCGCCAGCAGCCAAGATCAACAGGGTGGGAATCAGCCCCAGCATTTT
TRBJ1-1	.	.	TRBV7-9	CASSSPQGGVANTEAFF	TGTGCCAGCAGCTCCCCACAGGGTGGAGTCGCGAACACTGAAGCTTTCTTT
TRBJ1-2	.	.	TRBV30	CAWSYPGYGYGYTF	TGTGCCTGGAGTTACCCAGGGTACGGCTATGGCTACACCTTC
TRBJ2-2	TRBD2	.	TRBV5-1	CASSLIPGGNTGELFF	TGCGCCAGCAGCTTAATTCCGGGGGGGAACACCGGGGAGCTGTTTTTT
TRBJ2-2	.	.	TRBV18	CASSPRGVSNTGELFF	TGTGCCAGCTCACCACGGGGGGTCTCGAACACCGGGGAGCTGTTTTTT
TRBJ2-7	TRBD1	.	TRBV4-3	CASSQVADRYLVGYEQYF	TGCGCCAGCAGCCAAGTGGCGGACAGGTACTTGGTGGGATACGAGCAGTACTTC
TRBJ2-3	TRBD1	.	TRBV6-5	CASSLQGGSTDTQYF	TGTGCCAGCAGTTTACAGGGGGGTAGCACAGATACGCAGTATTTT
TRBJ1-1	.	.	TRBV25-1	CASSEWSRGANTEAFF	TGTGCCAGCAGTGAATGGTCTCGGGGGGCTAACACTGAAGCTTTCTTT
TRBJ2-1	.	.	TRBV4-3	CASSHRRLATAGEQFF	TGCGCCAGCAGCCACCGTCGGCTAGCCACTGCCGGTGAGCAGTTCTTC
TRBJ2-2	TRBD2	.	TRBV6-6	CASNGVSGGAGELFF	TGTGCCAGCAATGGGGTTAGCGGGGGGGCCGGGGAGCTGTTTTTT
TRBJ1-2	.	.	TRBV29-1	CSVKDIYGYTF	TGCAGCGTCAAGGACATCTATGGCTACACCTTC
TRBJ1-4	TRBD1	.	TRBV28	CASRRSRDRGIYEKLFF	TGTGCCAGCAGACGAAGCCGCGACAGGGGCATATATGAAAAACTGTTTTTT
TRBJ2-2	.	.	TRBV10-1	CASSGGLTGELFF	TGCGCCAGCAGTGGGGGCCTCACCGGGGAGCTGTTTTTT
TRBJ1-1	.	.	TRBV10-2	CASSGAGLQAFF	TGCGCCAGCAGTGGAGCAGGGCTGCAAGCTTTCTTT
TRBJ1-3	TRBD1	.	TRBV7-2	CASSSGDNRGTIYF	TGTGCCAGCAGCTCAGGGGACAACAGGGGCACCATATATTTT
TRBJ1-2	.	.	TRBV20-1	CSADYGGYTF	TGCAGTGCAGACTACGGTGGCTACACCTTC
TRBJ2-3	TRBD2	few	TRBV7-6	CASSLSGGTSTDTQYF	TGTGCCAGCAGTCTTAGCGGGGGTACTAGCACAGATACGCAGTATTTT
TRBJ1-5	.	once	TRBV7-9	CASSVSGHSNQPQHF	TGTGCCAGCAGCGTAAGTGGGCATAGCAATCAGCCCCAGCATTTT
TRBJ1-5	TRBD1	few	TRBV27	CASSLWGQGDQPQHF	TGTGCCAGCAGTCTGTGGGGACAGGGGGATCAGCCCCAGCATTTT
TRBJ2-7	.	few	TRBV6-6	CASGHLNYEQYF	TGTGCCAGCGGACACTTAAACTACGAGCAGTACTTC
TRBJ2-1	.	.	TRBV7-9	CASSLASSWPDYNEQFF	TGTGCCAGCAGCTTAGCAAGTTCGTGGCCTGACTACAATGAGCAGTTCTTC
TRBJ1-6	TRBD1	few	TRBV12-5	CASGLGQGDYNSPLHF	TGTGCTAGTGGTTTGGGACAGGGAGACTATAATTCACCCCTCCACTTT
TRBJ2-7	TRBD1	.	TRBV5-1	CASSYRTGYEQYF	TGCGCCAGCAGCTACCGGACAGGGTACGAGCAGTACTTC
TRBJ1-1	TRBD1	.	TRBV10-2	CASRTGRPIVNTEAFF	TGCGCCAGCAGGACAGGGAGGCCTATTGTGAACACTGAAGCTTTCTTT
TRBJ2-1	.	.	TRBV2	CASSPLARDYNEQFF	TGTGCCAGCAGCCCTTTAGCGCGGGACTACAATGAGCAGTTCTTC
TRBJ2-1	.	.	TRBV5-6	CASSLPGFTYNEQFF	TGTGCCAGCAGCTTGCCGGGGTTTACCTACAATGAGCAGTTCTTC
TRBJ2-3	TRBD2	.	TRBV12-5	CASGLVLGGRADYTQYF	TGTGCTAGTGGTTTGGTACTAGGAGGGAGGGCCGACTATACGCAGTATTTT
TRBJ2-7	.	.	TRBV11-3	CASSFRGREIYEQYF	TGTGCCAGCAGCTTCCGGGGTCGGGAGATCTACGAGCAGTACTTC
TRBJ2-7	TRBD2	.	TRBV5-1	CASSFIGGAYEQYF	TGCGCCAGCAGCTTTATCGGGGGGGCCTACGAGCAGTACTTC
TRBJ2-5	.	.	TRBV7-2	CASSLAYQDSKETQYF	TGTGCCAGCAGCTTAGCCTACCAGGACAGCAAAGAGACCCAGTACTTC
TRBJ1-2	.	.	TRBV30	CAWSPGTNYGYTF	TGTGCCTGGAGTCCCGGGACTAACTATGGCTACACCTTC
TRBJ1-1	TRBD1	.	TRBV27	CASSLKAGGNTEAFF	TGTGCCAGCAGTTTAAAGGCAGGGGGGAACACTGAAGCTTTCTTT
TRBJ1-3	.	.	TRBV6-5	CASSSRVPGNTIYF	TGTGCCAGCAGTTCGCGGGTTCCTGGAAACACCATATATTTT
TRBJ1-6	TRBD1	.	TRBV7-9	CASSRTGANSPLHF	TGTGCCAGCAGCCGGACAGGAGCGAATTCACCCCTCCACTTT
TRBJ2-3	TRBD2	.	TRBV27	CASRRGGTDTQYF	TGTGCCAGCAGGCGGGGGGGAACAGATACGCAGTATTTT
TRBJ2-7	TRBD1	.	TRBV5-6	CASSSNRQGKPYEQYF	TGTGCCAGCAGCTCTAACCGACAGGGAAAACCCTACGAGCAGTACTTC
TRBJ2-7	.	.	TRBV19	CASSNNPGIPYEQYF	TGTGCCAGTAGTAATAATCCCGGGATTCCCTACGAGCAGTACTTC
TRBJ2-3	.	once	TRBV6-5	CANGRAAGPTDTQYF	TGTGCCAACGGGAGAGCGGCGGGACCTACAGATACGCAGTATTTT
TRBJ1-2	.	.	TRBV30	CAWSVQVANYGYTF	TGTGCCTGGAGTGTACAGGTCGCCAACTATGGCTACACCTTC
TRBJ1-2	.	.	TRBV5-4	CASSLQGGGYGYTF	TGTGCCAGCAGCTTGCAGGGAGGAGGTTATGGCTACACCTTC
TRBJ1-2	.	.	TRBV19	CASNPVLGSGGYTF	TGTGCCAGTAACCCGGTTTTGGGGAGTGGTGGCTACACCTTC